The 11 T cell receptor beta chains reported below all come from one sample, sequenced in a study of human T cells and chemical hapten exposure. TCRdb used MiXCR to reprocess the RACE reads, holding one entry per CDR3 protein. The repertoire holds 25,000 to 35,000 distinct CDR3 sequences, with approximately 5.8% as singletons. This sample's time point: patch test 3, about 24 weeks after DPC sensitization. As to treatment: therapeutic diphenylcyclopropenone sensitization with weekly scalp DPC. The source material was whole blood, sampled in connection with sensitization to the hapten diphenylcyclopropenone (DPC). Receptors originate from a man aged 25-40 years with alopecia areata. Some clones in this sample may be carry-over from other donors' samples.

This clonotype occurred a few times. The chain links TRBV12-3 or TRBV12-4 to TRBJ1-3; the D gene is possibly TRBD1 (6 bases). This CDR3 has 14 residues. The V and J ends lost 7 bases and 4 bases respectively, with 14 bases between them. CDR3 sequence (DNA): TGTGCCAGCACCCACTCGACAGGCGGAAACACCATATATTTT. This gives the protein CASTHSTGGNTIYF.

This clonotype is labeled as medium-sized (0.01 to 0.1%). V and J are TRBV24-1 and TRBJ2-1; 14 nucleotides align to TRBD2. Germline CDR1 reads KGHDR; CDR2 reads SFDVKD. J lost 8 bases, V lost 4 bases, and 6 bases had no gene match. The length of the CDR3 is 16 residues. In DNA form, the CDR3 reads TGTGCCACCAGTGACTTGACTAGCGGGGGGGCCTATGAGCAGTTCTTC. Protein sequence: CATSDLTSGGAYEQFF.

This clonotype was detected ten times or more. DNA of the CDR3: TGTGCCAGCAGCCCGGGACTAGCGGGAACCACAGATACGCAGTATTTT. Its protein is CASSPGLAGTTDTQYF. The chain employs TRBV11-2 and TRBJ2-3, with TRBD2 identical over 13 bases. Trimming removed 5 bases from V and 2 bases from J; junction bases left unmatched: 4. The germline gives CDR1 SGHAT, CDR2 FQNNGV. There are 16 residues in the CDR3.

This clonotype was observed at least ten times. The V and J genes are TRBV20-1 and TRBJ1-4, with D perhaps TRBD1 (5 bases). The CDR3 extends over 14 amino acids. V lost 1 base to trimming and J lost 8 bases, with 14 bases between them. Germline lookup yields CDR1 DFQATT and CDR2 SNEGSKA (reference sequence). The CDR3 coding sequence is TGCAGTGCTAGAGTAAGGACCTGGGGCGAAAAACTGTTTTTT. It yields the protein CSARVRTWGEKLFF.

This clonotype was seen repeatedly, ten times or more. The chain is built from TRBV5-5 and TRBJ2-6; no firm D call. Per germline, CDR1 SGHKS and CDR2 YYEKEE (reference sequence). CDR3 size: 17 residues. V was cut by 2 bases and J by 1 base, with 13 bases left in between. This CDR3 reads CASSFEPGGSGANVLTF. The CDR3 nucleotides read TGTGCCAGCAGCTTCGAGCCGGGTGGATCTGGGGCCAACGTCCTGACTTTC. The variable domain in full, with the rest retrieved from reference TRBV5-5 and TRBJ2-6, is DAGVTQSPTHLIKTRGQQVTLRCSPISGHKSVSWYQQVLGQGPQFIFQYYEKEERGRGNFPDRFSARQFPNYSSELNVNALLLGDSALYLCASSFEPGGSGANVLTFGAGSRLTVL.

This clonotype has ten or more counts. The chain recombines TRBV20-1 with TRBJ2-5, with a possible D match to TRBD2 (5 bases). Trimming removed 5 bases at V and 0 bases at J, with 10 bases between. The CDR3 has 13 residues. Germline V gene sequence: CDR1 DFQATT, CDR2 SNEGSKA (reference sequence). The CDR3 loop reads CSAGSSYQETQYF. CDR3 in DNA: TGCAGTGCTGGGTCTAGCTACCAAGAGACCCAGTACTTC.

This clonotype was detected many times. CDR3 sequence: CASSAGQGGYEQYF. CDR3 DNA sequence: TGTGCCAGCAGCGCCGGCCAGGGAGGGTACGAGCAGTACTTC. V usage is TRBV9 and J usage is TRBJ2-7; TRBD2 matches 7 bases. Germline loops: CDR1 SGDLS, CDR2 YYNGEE. The V segment lost 3 bases and the J segment 4 bases; nucleotides outside the gene matches: 7. The CDR3 covers 14 residues.

This clonotype appeared many times. This chain links TRBV20-1 with TRBJ1-1; unclear D gene. Trimming removed 7 bases from V and 1 base from J, with 16 bases in between. This CDR3 region has 14 residues. In germline, CDR1 is DFQATT, CDR2 SNEGSKA (reference sequence). The CDR3 DNA reads TGCAGTGTTTCGTCCGGGTTGGGGAACACTGAAGCTTTCTTT. It codes for CSVSSGLGNTEAFF.

This clonotype was seen ten or more times. The rearrangement uses TRBV2 and TRBJ1-1; unclear D gene. Per the germline V gene, CDR1 is SNHLY and CDR2 is FYNNEI. V lost 3 bases and J 1 base, leaving 3 bases between the germline ends. There are 12 residues in the CDR3. For the CDR3, the DNA is TGTGCCAGCAGTGAGGGGAACACTGAAGCTTTCTTT. Protein: CASSEGNTEAFF.

This clonotype was seen repeatedly, ten times or more. The CDR3 here is CASSESVGSGNTIYF. CDR3 coding DNA: TGCGCCAGCAGTGAGTCTGTGGGGTCCGGAAACACCATATATTTT. The chain links TRBV10-2 to TRBJ1-3; D is ambiguous. V lost 0 bases and J lost 4, with 10 bases in between. The germline gives CDR1 WSHSY, CDR2 SAAADI. This CDR3 has 15 amino acids.

This clonotype occurred many times. The rearrangement joins TRBV7-6 to TRBJ1-3, with 12 bases that match TRBD1. The germline gives CDR1 SGHVS, CDR2 FNYEAQ. Trimming removed 5 bases from V and 0 bases from J; junction bases left unmatched: 14. This CDR3 contains 20 residues. Here the CDR3 reads CASSRLRDRGQSLSGNTIYF. In DNA form, the CDR3 reads TGTGCCAGCAGCCGATTGCGGGACAGGGGGCAGTCGCTCTCTGGAAACACCATATATTTT.